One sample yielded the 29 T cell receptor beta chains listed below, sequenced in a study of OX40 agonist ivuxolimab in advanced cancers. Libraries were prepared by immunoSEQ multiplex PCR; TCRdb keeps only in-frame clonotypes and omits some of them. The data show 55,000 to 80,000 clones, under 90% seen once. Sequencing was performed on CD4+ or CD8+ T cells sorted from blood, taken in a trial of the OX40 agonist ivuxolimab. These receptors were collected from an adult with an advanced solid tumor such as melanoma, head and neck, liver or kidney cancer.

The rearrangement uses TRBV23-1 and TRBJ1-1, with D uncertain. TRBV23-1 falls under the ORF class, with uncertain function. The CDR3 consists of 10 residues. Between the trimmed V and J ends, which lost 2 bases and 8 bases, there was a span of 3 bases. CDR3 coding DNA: TGCGCCAGCAGTCAAACAGAAGCTTTCTTT. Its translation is CASSQTEAFF.

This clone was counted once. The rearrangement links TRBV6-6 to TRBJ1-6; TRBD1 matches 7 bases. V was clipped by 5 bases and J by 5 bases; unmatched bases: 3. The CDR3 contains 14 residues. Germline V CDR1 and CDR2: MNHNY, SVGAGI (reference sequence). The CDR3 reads CASSAGQDNSPLHF. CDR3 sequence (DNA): TGTGCCAGCAGTGCCGGACAGGATAATTCACCCCTCCACTTT.

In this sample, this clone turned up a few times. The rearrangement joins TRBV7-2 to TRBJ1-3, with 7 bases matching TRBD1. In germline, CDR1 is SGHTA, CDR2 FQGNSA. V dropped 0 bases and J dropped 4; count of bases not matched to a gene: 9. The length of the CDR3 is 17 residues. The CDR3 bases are TGTGCCAGCAGCTTAGCCGGGACAGCACGGGCCGGAAACACCATATATTTT. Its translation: CASSLAGTARAGNTIYF.

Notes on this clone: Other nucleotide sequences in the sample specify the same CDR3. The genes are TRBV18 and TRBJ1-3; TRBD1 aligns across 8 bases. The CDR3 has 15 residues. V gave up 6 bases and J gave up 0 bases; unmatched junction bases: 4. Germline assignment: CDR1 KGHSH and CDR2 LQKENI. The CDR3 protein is CASSPTGGSGNTIYF. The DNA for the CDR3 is TGTGCCAGCTCTCCAACAGGGGGCTCTGGAAACACCATATATTTT. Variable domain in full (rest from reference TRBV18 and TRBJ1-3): NAGVMQNPRHLVRRRGQEARLRCSPMKGHSHVYWYRQLPEEGLKFMVYLQKENIIDESGMPKERFSAEFPKEGPSILRIQQVVRGDSAAYFCASSPTGGSGNTIYFGEGSWLTVV.

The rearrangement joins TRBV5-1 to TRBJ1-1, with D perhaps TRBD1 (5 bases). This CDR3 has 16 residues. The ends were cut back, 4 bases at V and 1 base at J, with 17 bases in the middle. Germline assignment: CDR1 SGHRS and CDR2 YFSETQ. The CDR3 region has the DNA TGCGCCAGCAGCCGGGGGGAGGGACTACCGAACACTGAAGCTTTCTTT. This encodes CASSRGEGLPNTEAFF. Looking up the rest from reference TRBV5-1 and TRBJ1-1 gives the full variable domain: KAGVTQTPRYLIKTRGQQVTLSCSPISGHRSVSWYQQTPGQGLQFLFEYFSETQRNKGNFPGRFSGRQFSNSRSEMNVSTLELGDSALYLCASSRGEGLPNTEAFFGQGTRLTVV.

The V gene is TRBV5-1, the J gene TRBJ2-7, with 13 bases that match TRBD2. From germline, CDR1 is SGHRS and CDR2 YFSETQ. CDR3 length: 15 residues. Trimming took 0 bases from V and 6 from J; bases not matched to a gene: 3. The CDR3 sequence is CASSLAGTSGTEQYF. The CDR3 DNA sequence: TGCGCCAGCAGCTTGGCCGGGACTAGCGGGACCGAGCAGTACTTC.

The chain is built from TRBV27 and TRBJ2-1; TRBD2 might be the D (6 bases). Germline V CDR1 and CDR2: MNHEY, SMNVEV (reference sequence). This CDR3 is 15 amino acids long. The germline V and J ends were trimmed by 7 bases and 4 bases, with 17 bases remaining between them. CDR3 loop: CASNRGVAAYNEQFF. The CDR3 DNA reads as TGTGCCAGCAACCGCGGGGTTGCGGCTTACAATGAGCAGTTCTTC.

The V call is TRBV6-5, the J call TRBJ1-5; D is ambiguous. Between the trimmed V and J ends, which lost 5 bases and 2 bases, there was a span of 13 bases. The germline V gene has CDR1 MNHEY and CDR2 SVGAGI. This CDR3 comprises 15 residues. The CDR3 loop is CASSRNDGGNQPQHF. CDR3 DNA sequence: TGTGCCAGCAGTCGAAACGACGGAGGCAATCAGCCCCAGCATTTT.

The CDR3 loop reads CASSFTGEPDTQYF. The CDR3 DNA follows: TGCGCCAGCAGCTTTACTGGCGAGCCAGATACGCAGTATTTT. This chain joins TRBV5-1 and TRBJ2-3; D not certain. The germline V gene has CDR1 SGHRS and CDR2 YFSETQ. The CDR3 runs 14 residues. The V end was cut by 2 bases, the J end by 4 bases, with 11 bases between.

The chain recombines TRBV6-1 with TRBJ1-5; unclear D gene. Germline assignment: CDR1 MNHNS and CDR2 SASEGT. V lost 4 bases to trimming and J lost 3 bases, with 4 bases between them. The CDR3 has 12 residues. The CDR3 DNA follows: TGTGCCAGCAGTGGAAACAATCAGCCCCAGCATTTT. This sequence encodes CASSGNNQPQHF.

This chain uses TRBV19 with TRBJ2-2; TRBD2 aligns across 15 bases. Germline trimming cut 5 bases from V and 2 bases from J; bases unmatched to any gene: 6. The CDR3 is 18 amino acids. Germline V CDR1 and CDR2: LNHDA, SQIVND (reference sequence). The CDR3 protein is CASSPLGLAGGNTGELFF. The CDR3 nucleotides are TGTGCCAGTAGTCCCTTGGGACTAGCGGGGGGAAACACCGGGGAGCTGTTTTTT.

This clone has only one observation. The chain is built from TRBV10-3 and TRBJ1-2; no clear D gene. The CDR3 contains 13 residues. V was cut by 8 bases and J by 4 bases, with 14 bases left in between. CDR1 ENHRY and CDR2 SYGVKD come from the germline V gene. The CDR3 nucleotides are TGTGCCATCGTGGACGTGTCTGGCTATGGCTACACCTTC. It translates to CAIVDVSGYGYTF.

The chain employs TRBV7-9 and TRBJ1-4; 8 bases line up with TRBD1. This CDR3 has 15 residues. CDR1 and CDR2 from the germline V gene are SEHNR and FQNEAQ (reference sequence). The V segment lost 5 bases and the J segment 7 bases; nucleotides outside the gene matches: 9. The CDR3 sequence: CASSPWDRSTEKLFF. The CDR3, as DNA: TGTGCCAGCAGCCCATGGGACAGGAGCACTGAAAAACTGTTTTTT.

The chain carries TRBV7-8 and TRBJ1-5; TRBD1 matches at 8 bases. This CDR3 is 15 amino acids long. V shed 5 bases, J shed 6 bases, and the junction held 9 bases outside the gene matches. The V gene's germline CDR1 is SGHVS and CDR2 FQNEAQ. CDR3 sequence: CASSIGRGQGQPQHF. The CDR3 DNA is TGTGCCAGCAGCATAGGCAGGGGGCAAGGTCAGCCCCAGCATTTT.

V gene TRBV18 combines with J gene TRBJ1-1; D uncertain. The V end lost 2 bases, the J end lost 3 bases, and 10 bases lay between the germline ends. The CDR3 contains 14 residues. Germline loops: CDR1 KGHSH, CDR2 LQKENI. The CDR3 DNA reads TGTGCCAGCTCACCAGAGGACTTCTACACTGAAGCTTTCTTT. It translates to CASSPEDFYTEAFF.

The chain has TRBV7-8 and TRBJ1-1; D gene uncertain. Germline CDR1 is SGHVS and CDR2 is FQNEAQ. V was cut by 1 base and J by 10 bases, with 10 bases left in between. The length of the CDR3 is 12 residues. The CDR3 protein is CASSLDRVGAFF. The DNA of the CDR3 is TGTGCCAGCAGCTTAGATCGAGTGGGAGCTTTCTTT.

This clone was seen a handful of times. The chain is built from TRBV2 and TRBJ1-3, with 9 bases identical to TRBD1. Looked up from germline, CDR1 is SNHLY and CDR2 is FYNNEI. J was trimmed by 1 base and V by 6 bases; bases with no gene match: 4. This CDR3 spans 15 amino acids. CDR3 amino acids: CASRRDRESGNTIYF. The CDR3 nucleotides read TGTGCCAGCAGGAGGGACAGGGAATCTGGAAACACCATATATTTT.

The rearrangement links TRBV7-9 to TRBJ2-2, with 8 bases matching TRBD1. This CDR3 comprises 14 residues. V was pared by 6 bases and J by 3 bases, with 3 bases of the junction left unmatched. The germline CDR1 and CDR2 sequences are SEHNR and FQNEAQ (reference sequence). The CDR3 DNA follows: TGTGCCAGCAGTTCACAGGGGGACACCGGGGAGCTGTTTTTT. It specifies CASSSQGDTGELFF.

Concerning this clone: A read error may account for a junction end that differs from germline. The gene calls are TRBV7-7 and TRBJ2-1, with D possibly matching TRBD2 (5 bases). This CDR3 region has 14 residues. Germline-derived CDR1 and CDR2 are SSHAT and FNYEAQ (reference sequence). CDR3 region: CASSVWLADNEQFF. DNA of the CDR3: TGTGCTAGCAGCGTATGGCTAGCCGACAATGAGCAGTTCTTC.

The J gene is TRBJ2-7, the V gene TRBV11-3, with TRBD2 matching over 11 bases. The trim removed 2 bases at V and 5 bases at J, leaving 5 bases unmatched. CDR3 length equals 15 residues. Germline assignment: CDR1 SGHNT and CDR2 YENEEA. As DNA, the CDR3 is TGTGCCAGCAGCTTAACTAGCGGGAGTTGGGACGAGCAGTACTTC. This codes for CASSLTSGSWDEQYF.

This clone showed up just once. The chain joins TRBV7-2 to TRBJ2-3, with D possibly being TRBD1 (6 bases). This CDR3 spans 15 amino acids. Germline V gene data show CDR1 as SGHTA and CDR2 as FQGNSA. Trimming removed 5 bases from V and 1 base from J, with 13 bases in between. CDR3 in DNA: TGTGCCAGCAGCGCTGGGGACACCCGCACAGATACGCAGTATTTT. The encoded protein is CASSAGDTRTDTQYF.

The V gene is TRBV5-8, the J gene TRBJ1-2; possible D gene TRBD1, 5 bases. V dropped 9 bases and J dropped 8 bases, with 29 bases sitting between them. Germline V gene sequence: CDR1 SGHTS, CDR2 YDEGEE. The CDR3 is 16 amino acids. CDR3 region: CATRAMTAGDGEGYTF. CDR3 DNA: TGTGCCACCCGGGCCATGACAGCGGGCGATGGCGAAGGCTACACCTTC.

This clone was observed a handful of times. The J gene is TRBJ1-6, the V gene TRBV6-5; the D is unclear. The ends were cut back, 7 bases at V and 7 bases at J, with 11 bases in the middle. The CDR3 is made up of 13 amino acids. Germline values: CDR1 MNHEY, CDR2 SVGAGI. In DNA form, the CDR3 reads TGTGCCAGCAAAAGACCGGTGAATTCACCCCTCCACTTT. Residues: CASKRPVNSPLHF.

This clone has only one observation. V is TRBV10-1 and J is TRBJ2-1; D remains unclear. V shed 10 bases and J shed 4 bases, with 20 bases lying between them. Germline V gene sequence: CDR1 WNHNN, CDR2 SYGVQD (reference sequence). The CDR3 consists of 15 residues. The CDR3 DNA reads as TGCGCCATTCCCCGTTACCCCTGGTCTTACAATGAGCAGTTCTTC. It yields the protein CAIPRYPWSYNEQFF.

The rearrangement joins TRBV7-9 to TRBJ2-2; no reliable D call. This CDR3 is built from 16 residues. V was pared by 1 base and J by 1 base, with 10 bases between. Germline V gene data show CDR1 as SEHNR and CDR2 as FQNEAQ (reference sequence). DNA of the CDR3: TGTGCCAGCAGCTTAGGTCGGATTTTGAACACCGGGGAGCTGTTTTTT. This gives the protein CASSLGRILNTGELFF.

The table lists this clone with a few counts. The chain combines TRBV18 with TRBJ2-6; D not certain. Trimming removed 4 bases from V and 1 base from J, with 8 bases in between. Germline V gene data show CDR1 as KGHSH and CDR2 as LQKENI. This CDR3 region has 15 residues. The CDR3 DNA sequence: TGTGCCAGCTCACAATCCCGTTCTGGGGCCAACGTCCTGACTTTC. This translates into CASSQSRSGANVLTF.

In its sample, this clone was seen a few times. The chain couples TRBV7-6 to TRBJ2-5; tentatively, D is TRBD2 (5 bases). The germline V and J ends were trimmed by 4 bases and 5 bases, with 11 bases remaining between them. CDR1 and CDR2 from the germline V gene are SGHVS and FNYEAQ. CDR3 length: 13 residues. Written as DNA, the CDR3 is TGTGCCAGCAGCTCGTCGGGGTGGGAGACCCAGTACTTC. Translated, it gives CASSSSGWETQYF. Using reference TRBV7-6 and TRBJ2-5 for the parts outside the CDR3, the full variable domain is GAGVSQSPRYKVTKRGQDVALRCDPISGHVSLYWYRQALGQGPEFLTYFNYEAQQDKSGLPNDRFSAERPEGSISTLTIQRTEQRDSAMYRCASSSSGWETQYFGPGTRLLVL.

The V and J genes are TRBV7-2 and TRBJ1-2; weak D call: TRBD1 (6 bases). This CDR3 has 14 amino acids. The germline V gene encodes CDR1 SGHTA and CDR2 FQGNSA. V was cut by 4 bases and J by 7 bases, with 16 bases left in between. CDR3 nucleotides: TGTGCCAGCAGCTCTCTACTCAGGGGTGTTGGCTACACCTTC. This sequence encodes CASSSLLRGVGYTF.

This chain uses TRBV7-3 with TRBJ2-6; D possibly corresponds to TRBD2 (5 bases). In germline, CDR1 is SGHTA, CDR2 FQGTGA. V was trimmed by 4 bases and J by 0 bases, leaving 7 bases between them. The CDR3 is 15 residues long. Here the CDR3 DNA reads TGTGCCAGCAGCTCGCGGGCCTCTGGGGCCAACGTCCTGACTTTC. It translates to CASSSRASGANVLTF.